The 27 T cell receptor beta chains listed next were all sequenced from one sample in a study of T cell repertoires in cytomegalovirus infection. Antigens of these TCRs are unknown. TCRdb re-called the reads through MiXCR, storing one row per CDR3 protein. Of hundreds of thousands of distinct CDR3 sequences in the sample, approximately 31% were seen once. Here the sequenced sample was cultured CD8+ T cells from PBMCs, taken from culture after CMV antigen stimulation. Source of these receptors: a human donor in good health (CMV status not recorded). Some clones in this sample may be carry-over from other donors' samples.

This clonotype was picked up a small number of times. This chain joins TRBV2 and TRBJ2-2; TRBD2 might be the D (7 bases). The germline V gene has CDR1 SNHLY and CDR2 FYNNEI. The V and J ends lost 5 bases and 5 bases respectively, with 15 bases between them. CDR3 size: 15 residues. This CDR3 reads CASSQGIGRTGELFF. The DNA of the CDR3 is TGTGCCAGCAGTCAGGGGATCGGGAGGACCGGGGAGCTGTTTTTT.

This clonotype has just a few counts. V gene TRBV12-3 or TRBV12-4 combines with J gene TRBJ1-1, with TRBD1 as a possible D gene (6 bases). The CDR3 contains 13 residues. V gave up 5 bases and J gave up 7 bases, with 14 bases separating them. CDR3 sequence (DNA): TGTGCCAGCAGTGCCGGGACAAGATATGAAGCTTTCTTT. Encoded protein: CASSAGTRYEAFF.

The rearrangement uses TRBV18 and TRBJ1-5; D might be TRBD1 (5 bases). Between the trimmed V and J ends, which lost 0 bases and 11 bases, there was a span of 8 bases. Per the germline V gene, CDR1 is KGHSH and CDR2 is LQKENI. This CDR3 contains 12 residues. In nucleotides, the CDR3 is TGTGCCAGCTCACCACCGGGGGGAGCCCAGCATTTT. It codes for CASSPPGGAQHF.

The table lists this clonotype with a few counts. The chain carries TRBV4-2 and TRBJ1-5, with D possibly being TRBD1 (5 bases). Trimming cost V 2 bases and J 0 bases, with 11 bases left between them. The CDR3 runs to 16 residues. The germline V gene encodes CDR1 LGHNA and CDR2 YNFKEQ. This CDR3 is CASSQRGRDSNQPQHF. The DNA of the CDR3 is TGTGCCAGCAGCCAAAGGGGAAGGGATAGCAATCAGCCCCAGCATTTT.

The CDR3 loop is CASSPPAWGNQPQHF. CDR3 in DNA: TGTGCCAGCAGCCCGCCCGCTTGGGGCAATCAGCCCCAGCATTTT. The chain couples TRBV28 to TRBJ1-5, with no clear D. This CDR3 region has 15 residues. CDR1 and CDR2 (germline): MDHEN, SYDVKM. The V and J ends lost 6 bases and 2 bases respectively, with 14 bases between them.

This sequence joins TRBV20-1 and TRBJ2-3; no reliable D call. Germline lookup yields CDR1 DFQATT and CDR2 SNEGSKA (reference sequence). V lost 0 bases and J 4 bases, leaving 14 bases between the germline ends. The CDR3 is made up of 15 amino acids. The CDR3 loop is CSARDRPGQSDTQYF. Here the CDR3 DNA reads TGCAGTGCTAGAGATCGTCCGGGCCAATCAGATACGCAGTATTTT.

Remarks on this clonotype: The DNA is left out, because the CDR3 cannot be placed on it with certainty; the CDR3 is given as TCRdb lists it. The chain has TRBV19 and TRBJ1-2; TRBD1, the D gene given by the table, was not confirmed from the DNA. The CDR3 contains 13 residues when both ends are counted. Germline V gene data show CDR1 as LNHDA and CDR2 as SQIVND (reference sequence). CDR3 sequence reads: CASGQRTNYGCTF.

This clonotype was seen a few times. V is TRBV5-4 and J is TRBJ2-3; TRBD2 aligns across 7 bases. From germline, CDR1 is SGHNT and CDR2 YYREEE (reference sequence). V lost 4 bases, J lost 0 bases, and 8 bases stayed unmatched. This CDR3 is built from 16 residues. The chain's CDR3 is CASSPNPSGSTDTQYF. The CDR3, as DNA: TGTGCCAGCAGCCCGAATCCTAGCGGAAGCACAGATACGCAGTATTTT.

V and J are TRBV15 and TRBJ1-5; 7 bases are shared with TRBD1. Per germline, CDR1 LNHNV and CDR2 YYDKDF (reference sequence). Trimming took 5 bases from V and 0 from J; bases not matched to a gene: 13. This CDR3 region has 18 residues. Written as DNA, the CDR3 is TGTGCCACCAGCCCCGCGACAGGGATCCCTTATAGCAATCAGCCCCAGCATTTT. Translating gives CATSPATGIPYSNQPQHF.

This chain uses TRBV14 with TRBJ2-7, with TRBD2 identical over 10 bases. This CDR3 contains 15 residues. After removal of 3 bases from V and 4 bases from J, the junction contained 6 bases not matched to a gene. Germline CDR1 reads SGHDN; CDR2 reads FVKESK. CDR3: CASSQASGGLYEQYV. CDR3 bases: TGTGCCAGCAGCCAGGCTAGCGGGGGCCTATACGAGCAGTACGTC.

The chain joins TRBV15 to TRBJ2-7; D is possibly TRBD1 (6 bases). Germline assignment: CDR1 LNHNV and CDR2 YYDKDF (reference sequence). The CDR3 totals 14 residues. The V end was cut by 6 bases, the J end by 5 bases, with 17 bases between. CDR3 region: CATSKLGGPHEQYF. The CDR3 nucleotides are TGTGCCACCAGTAAATTAGGGGGTCCCCACGAGCAGTACTTC.

The gene calls are TRBV29-1 and TRBJ2-5; 14 bases map to TRBD2. J gave up 5 bases and V 6 bases, and 8 bases lay outside the gene matches. The CDR3 is 15 residues long. CDR1 and CDR2 from the germline V gene are SQVTM and ANQGSEA. The CDR3: CSVATSGGAGETQYF. The CDR3 DNA reads as TGCAGCGTGGCGACTAGCGGGGGGGCCGGGGAGACCCAGTACTTC.

The chain combines TRBV27 with TRBJ2-5; D unclear. Germline CDR1 MNHEY, CDR2 SMNVEV (reference sequence). This CDR3 has 13 amino acids. With 2 bases removed from V and 0 bases from J, the gap between germline ends came to 4 bases. CDR3 DNA: TGTGCCAGCAGTTTACACCACCAAGAGACCCAGTACTTC. It specifies CASSLHHQETQYF.

The chain employs TRBV6-6 and TRBJ1-1; weak D call: TRBD1 (5 bases). This CDR3 has 16 residues. Trimming took 2 bases from V and 6 from J, leaving 19 bases between them. Germline loops: CDR1 MNHNY, CDR2 SVGAGI (reference sequence). The CDR3 nucleotides read TGTGCCAGCAGTTACCTCAATAAGGGGAATAAATCTGAAGCTTTCTTT. This gives the protein CASSYLNKGNKSEAFF.

Ten or more counts support this clonotype. The gene calls are TRBV7-2 and TRBJ1-1, with TRBD1 matching 7 bases. Germline CDR1 is SGHTA and CDR2 is FQGNSA. With V trimmed by 5 bases and J by 10 bases, 31 bases remained unmatched. The CDR3 totals 20 residues. The chain's CDR3 is CASSLDLLNLQGWGSTGAFF. In DNA, the CDR3 is TGTGCCAGCAGCCTCGACTTACTAAACCTACAGGGGTGGGGGTCCACGGGAGCTTTCTTT. Combining the CDR3 with reference TRBV7-2 and TRBJ1-1 gives the whole variable domain GAGVSQSPSNKVTEKGKDVELRCDPISGHTALYWYRQSLGQGLEFLIYFQGNSAPDKSGLPSDRFSAERTGGSVSTLTIQRTQQEDSAVYLCASSLDLLNLQGWGSTGAFFGQGTRLTVV.

The rearrangement links TRBV10-3 to TRBJ2-1, with D tentatively TRBD1 or TRBD2 (5 bases each). This CDR3 region has 12 residues. The V end lost 2 bases, the J end lost 10 bases, and 9 bases lay between the germline ends. The germline V gene encodes CDR1 ENHRY and CDR2 SYGVKD. The CDR3 nucleotides read TGTGCCATCAGTGAGCCAGGGACCGAGCAGTTCTTC. It specifies CAISEPGTEQFF.

This clonotype was seen many times. The chain employs TRBV27 and TRBJ1-1, with 9 nucleotides matching TRBD1. CDR1 is MNHEY and CDR2 is SMNVEV in the germline V gene (reference sequence). The CDR3 runs 15 residues. After removal of 0 bases from V and 4 bases from J, the junction contained 3 bases not matched to a gene. CDR3: CASSLSGTGSTEAFF. CDR3 coding DNA: TGTGCCAGCAGTTTATCCGGGACAGGGAGCACTGAAGCTTTCTTT.

This clonotype was found many times. The chain joins TRBV7-6 to TRBJ2-1; 8 bases match TRBD1. CDR3 size: 13 residues. V shed 4 bases and J 8 bases; nucleotides not matched to a gene: 4. Germline CDR1 is SGHVS and CDR2 is FNYEAQ. The CDR3 bases are TGTGCCAGCAGCTCGACAGGGGTGGATGAGCAGTTCTTC. Translated, it gives CASSSTGVDEQFF.

In this sample, this clonotype turned up a few times. The J gene is TRBJ2-7, the V gene TRBV4-1, with 7 bases fitting TRBD2. The V gene's germline CDR1 is MGHRA and CDR2 YSYEKL. Trimming cost V 4 bases and J 5 bases; bases outside gene matches: 8. The CDR3 runs to 14 residues. CDR3 nucleotide sequence: TGCGCCAGCAGCCCGTTACGCGGGGGACACGAGCAGTACTTC. Translation gives CASSPLRGGHEQYF.

The chain employs TRBV7-9 and TRBJ2-3, with D hard to call. The germline gives CDR1 SEHNR, CDR2 FQNEAQ (reference sequence). Trimming took off 4 bases at V and 6 bases at J, with 14 bases between the two ends. The CDR3 covers 14 residues. DNA of the CDR3: TGTGCCAGCAGCTCCCCAGTGATGTGGGATACGCAGTATTTT. Protein: CASSSPVMWDTQYF.

The chain joins TRBV9 to TRBJ1-2; 7 positions agree with TRBD1. The germline gives CDR1 SGDLS, CDR2 YYNGEE. V lost 0 bases, J lost 6 bases, and 5 bases stayed unmatched. The CDR3 loop spans 14 amino acids. CDR3 residues: CASSVAYRGNGYTF. CDR3 DNA: TGTGCCAGCAGCGTAGCTTACAGGGGAAATGGCTACACCTTC.

The chain couples TRBV28 to TRBJ1-3; D not certain. Germline CDR1 MDHEN, CDR2 SYDVKM. V lost 2 bases to trimming and J lost 5 bases, with 10 bases between them. The CDR3 is made up of 14 amino acids. The CDR3, as DNA: TGTGCCAGCAGTTTAAGACCCGTTCGAAACACCATATATTTT. This translates into CASSLRPVRNTIYF.

The table lists this clonotype with a few counts. This CDR3 reads CASSFTQGRFYGYTF. The CDR3 DNA follows: TGTGCCAGCAGCTTTACGCAGGGGAGATTCTATGGCTACACCTTC. This chain uses TRBV5-6 with TRBJ1-2; a possible D gene is TRBD1 (6 bases). In germline, CDR1 is SGHDT, CDR2 YYEEEE. The V and J ends lost 2 bases and 4 bases respectively, with 15 bases between them. This CDR3 region has 15 residues. The whole variable domain, filled in from reference TRBV5-6 and TRBJ1-2, reads DAGVTQSPTHLIKTRGQQVTLRCSPKSGHDTVSWYQQALGQGPQFIFQYYEEEERQRGNFPDRFSGHQFPNYSSELNVNALLLGDSALYLCASSFTQGRFYGYTFGSGTRLTVV.

The sample holds many counts of this clonotype. This chain joins TRBV7-6 and TRBJ2-2; weak D call: TRBD1 (6 bases). Trimming removed 5 bases from V and 4 bases from J, with 11 bases in between. Germline CDR1 and CDR2: SGHVS and FNYEAQ. The CDR3 totals 14 residues. This CDR3 is CASSESGATGELFF. The CDR3 DNA is TGTGCCAGCAGCGAATCAGGGGCCACCGGGGAGCTGTTTTTT.

This clonotype was detected once. V and J are TRBV29-1 and TRBJ2-5, with D perhaps matching TRBD1 (6 bases). The CDR3 is 16 residues long. The V gene lost 5 bases and the J gene lost 5 bases, with 24 bases spanning the gap. Looked up from germline, CDR1 is SQVTM and CDR2 is ANQGSEA. The CDR3 region is CSVIPRQEGVRETQYF. The CDR3 coding sequence is TGCAGCGTTATTCCCAGACAGGAAGGGGTGAGGGAGACCCAGTACTTC.

In its sample, this clonotype was seen many times. The chain has TRBV7-9 and TRBJ1-4, with D hard to call. The CDR3 totals 15 residues. CDR1 is SEHNR, CDR2 FQNEAQ, per germline (reference sequence). The V end was cut by 3 bases, the J end by 8 bases, with 16 bases between. This chain's CDR3 is CASSFGRGRNEKLFF. DNA for the CDR3: TGTGCCAGCAGCTTCGGAAGAGGACGGAACGAAAAACTGTTTTTT.

This chain joins TRBV6-5 and TRBJ2-5; 7 positions match TRBD1. Trimming at V came to 6 bases and at J to 0 bases, leaving 4 bases not matched to a gene. This CDR3 spans 14 amino acids. Germline V gene data show CDR1 as MNHEY and CDR2 as SVGAGI. The CDR3 spells CASRQGPYQETQYF. DNA of the CDR3: TGTGCCAGCAGACAGGGGCCCTACCAAGAGACCCAGTACTTC.